A selection of T cell receptor beta chains follows, all from one sample in a study of blood T cell repertoires in COVID-19. Clones were sequenced by immunoSEQ multiplex PCR, and TCRdb holds only the in-frame ones, with some missing. This sample has approximately 230,000 clones; about 83% occur once, and the top ten carry around 6%. Sequenced sample: peripheral blood. These receptors all come from a man older than 75 with acute or convalescent COVID-19. Each CDR3 is given with its conserved first and last residue.

V	CDR3
TRBV5-1	CASIRSGAGYNEQFF
TRBV28	CASRAGGMVEQYF
TRBV2	CASSRGTSGPTATDTQYF
TRBV7-2	CASSLGGLAAYNEQFF
TRBV30	CAWGMGRDQPQHF
TRBV3-1/TRBV3-2	CASSPTGNQPQHF
TRBV5-4	CASSLPPSPGGGTEAFF
TRBV19	CASSIGQGDAYGYTF
TRBV27	CASGGYTEAFF
TRBV6-5	CASIPGRWSYNEQFF
TRBV15	CATSRDTQRGSYEQYF
TRBV18	CASSSAGNEATQYF
TRBV5-1	CASSLTGTGYNSPLHF
TRBV7-9	CASSLVGGLAEAFF
TRBV10-3	CAITPGGGYEQYF
TRBV18	CASSPAGGPYEQYF
TRBV21-1	CASSESGKTGLEQYF
TRBV5-1	CASSLEQANTEAFF
TRBV5-1	CASSLATSSGELFF
TRBV3-1/TRBV3-2	CASSGGQINYGYTF
TRBV24-1	CAGARRTGWEIDSPLHF
TRBV2	CASSEAEDLTQYF
TRBV2	CASSTQGMGNTEAFF